The rows below give T cell receptor beta chains drawn from one sample of a study of T cells in Graves' hyperthyroidism and ophthalmopathy. TCRdb re-analysed the multiplex PCR reads in MiXCR, keeping a single row per CDR3 protein. The table shows around 620,000 distinct CDR3 sequences, with roughly 15% occurring only once. The source material was blood. The receptors shown here come from a woman aged 25 to 39 with Graves' hyperthyroidism. CDR3s include the opening cysteine and the closing phenylalanine or tryptophan. D genes are given only for firm matches. Some rows mark clone size as missing; the rest say once, few, many or name a class of expanded clone.

J,D,size,V,CDR3,DNA
TRBJ2-3,TRBD2,few,TRBV20-1,CSVEEASGRAGPDTQYF,TGCAGTGTGGAGGAGGCTAGCGGGAGGGCCGGTCCAGATACGCAGTATTTT
TRBJ1-2,TRBD1,-,TRBV28,CASGLTGRDGYTF,TGTGCCAGCGGATTGACAGGGAGGGATGGCTACACCTTC
TRBJ2-7,-,few,TRBV20-1,CSARGLGFNSYEQYF,TGCAGTGCTAGAGGGTTGGGATTTAACTCCTACGAGCAGTACTTC
TRBJ1-1,-,-,TRBV14,CASSQDGGSRRTEAFF,TGTGCCAGCAGCCAAGATGGGGGGAGTAGGAGGACTGAAGCTTTCTTT
TRBJ2-1,TRBD1,few,TRBV12-3/TRBV12-4,CASRSGTGTYNEQFF,TGTGCCAGCAGATCCGGGACAGGCACCTACAATGAGCAGTTCTTC
TRBJ2-1,-,-,TRBV6-1,CTTQTLRSSYNEQFF,TGTACCACCCAAACGCTAAGGAGCTCCTACAATGAGCAGTTCTTC
TRBJ2-2,-,-,TRBV4-1,CASSQNAAFDTGELFF,TGCGCCAGCAGCCAAAATGCCGCATTCGACACCGGGGAGCTGTTTTTT
TRBJ2-7,-,many,TRBV30,CAWSVRDYEQYF,TGTGCCTGGAGTGTACGAGACTACGAGCAGTACTTC
TRBJ2-1,-,-,TRBV20-1,CSAIRREEQFF,TGCAGTGCTATCCGACGGGAGGAGCAGTTCTTC
TRBJ2-7,-,many,TRBV28,CASSFRGARFWEQYF,TGTGCCAGCAGTTTTAGAGGAGCCCGATTTTGGGAGCAGTACTTC
TRBJ1-5,-,many,TRBV12-3/TRBV12-4,CASTPSWGSNQPQHF,TGTGCCAGCACCCCTTCTTGGGGGAGCAATCAGCCCCAGCATTTT
TRBJ1-4,TRBD1,few,TRBV4-1,CASSQDPTGGYEKLFF,TGCGCCAGCAGCCAAGATCCGACAGGGGGTTATGAAAAACTGTTTTTT
TRBJ1-1,TRBD1,few,TRBV7-9,CASSLAGTGPEAFF,TGTGCCAGCAGCTTAGCGGGGACAGGCCCTGAAGCTTTCTTT
TRBJ2-1,-,many,TRBV11-2,CASSSGVLPEQFF,TGTGCCAGCAGCTCCGGTGTACTGCCTGAGCAGTTCTTC
TRBJ2-3,-,many,TRBV6-5,CASSYQITDTQYF,TGTGCCAGCAGTTACCAGATCACAGATACGCAGTATTTT
TRBJ2-1,-,many,TRBV7-2,CASSLAVGGATSGFF,TGTGCCAGCAGCTTAGCGGTGGGGGGCGCGACATCAGGGTTCTTC
TRBJ2-4,-,many,TRBV7-9,CASSFDGGHQIQYF,TGTGCCAGCAGCTTCGACGGAGGGCACCAGATTCAGTACTTC
TRBJ1-6,TRBD1,few,TRBV6-1,CASSGSTGGSSPLHF,TGTGCCAGCAGTGGCTCGACAGGGGGAAGCTCACCCCTCCACTTT
TRBJ2-6,TRBD1,many,TRBV11-2,CASSPPPTGRAGANVLTF,TGTGCCAGCAGCCCCCCTCCGACAGGGCGGGCTGGGGCCAACGTCCTGACTTTC
TRBJ1-2,-,many,TRBV5-1,CASSLGGIYGYTF,TGCGCCAGCAGCTTGGGGGGAATCTATGGCTACACCTTC
TRBJ2-7,TRBD2,few,TRBV14,CASSQVRGAGGYEQYF,TGTGCCAGCAGCCAAGTAAGGGGGGCGGGAGGCTACGAGCAGTACTTC
TRBJ1-1,-,many,TRBV20-1,CSARVTVGNTEAFF,TGCAGTGCTAGAGTGACAGTCGGGAACACTGAAGCTTTCTTT
TRBJ2-5,TRBD1,few,TRBV7-3,CASSLRQGKETQYF,TGTGCCAGCAGCTTAAGACAGGGTAAAGAGACCCAGTACTTC
TRBJ2-1,-,few,TRBV13,CASSSTLGGLNDEQFF,TGTGCCAGCAGCTCCACACTGGGGGGATTAAACGATGAGCAGTTCTTC
TRBJ1-1,-,-,TRBV19,CASSISSITEAFF,TGTGCCAGTAGTATTTCAAGTATCACTGAAGCTTTCTTT
TRBJ2-5,TRBD2,-,TRBV6-1,CASSEQLAGQGTQYF,TGTGCCAGCAGTGAACAGCTAGCGGGGCAGGGGACCCAGTACTTC
TRBJ2-3,-,many,TRBV7-9,CASSLATLVTDTQYF,TGTGCCAGCAGCTTAGCCACTCTCGTCACAGATACGCAGTATTTT
TRBJ2-7,TRBD2,-,TRBV5-4,CASGLAGALEQYF,TGTGCCAGCGGACTAGCGGGAGCCCTCGAGCAGTACTTC
TRBJ2-1,-,many,TRBV7-8,CASSPNSHNEQFF,TGTGCCAGCAGTCCCAATTCACACAATGAGCAGTTCTTC
TRBJ1-3,-,-,TRBV5-5,CASSLGGRQDSGNTIYF,TGTGCCAGCAGCTTGGGTGGCCGGCAGGACTCTGGAAACACCATATATTTT
TRBJ2-1,TRBD2,few,TRBV6-2/TRBV6-3,CASSAGTSPNNEQFF,TGTGCCAGCAGCGCCGGGACTAGCCCGAACAATGAGCAGTTCTTC
TRBJ2-7,-,many,TRBV28,CASSLVGTGNYEQYF,TGTGCCAGCAGTTTAGTCGGGACGGGGAATTACGAGCAGTACTTC
TRBJ2-7,TRBD2,many,TRBV2,CASRGTSAAYEQYF,TGTGCCAGCAGAGGGACTAGCGCGGCCTACGAGCAGTACTTC
TRBJ1-5,TRBD1,many,TRBV5-1,CASSFQPGQGPGQPQHF,TGCGCCAGCAGCTTCCAACCGGGACAGGGGCCGGGGCAGCCCCAGCATTTT
TRBJ2-3,-,-,TRBV28,CASSLPGNTDTQYF,TGTGCCAGCAGTTTGCCAGGGAACACAGATACGCAGTATTTT
TRBJ1-2,-,many,TRBV11-2,CASSLGLQGGDGYTF,TGTGCCAGCAGCTTAGGTTTGCAGGGAGGCGATGGCTACACCTTC
TRBJ1-2,-,-,TRBV20-1,CSARDRVRVGLGYGYTF,TGCAGTGCTAGAGATCGCGTCAGGGTGGGTCTCGGCTATGGCTACACCTTC
TRBJ1-4,-,many,TRBV5-1,CASSLEAFGEKLFF,TGCGCCAGCAGCTTGGAGGCCTTTGGGGAAAAACTGTTTTTT
TRBJ2-3,TRBD2,many,TRBV3-1,CASSTLAASTDTQYF,TGTGCCAGCAGCACACTAGCGGCTTCCACAGATACGCAGTATTTT
TRBJ2-1,TRBD2,many,TRBV28,CASRASGWREADNEQFF,TGTGCCAGCAGGGCCTCGGGGTGGCGGGAGGCCGACAATGAGCAGTTCTTC
TRBJ2-3,-,few,TRBV18,CASSPDGPRRDTQYF,TGTGCCAGCTCACCGGACGGTCCAAGGAGAGATACGCAGTATTTT
TRBJ1-1,-,-,TRBV20-1,CSARRMTEAFF,TGCAGTGCAAGGCGGATGACTGAAGCTTTCTTT
TRBJ2-7,TRBD1,many,TRBV28,CASSSYRGRSYEQYF,TGTGCCAGCAGTTCCTACAGGGGGAGGTCCTACGAGCAGTACTTC